Sequencing of this TCR beta chain was carried out in a study of CD8 T cells in Susac syndrome. Reverse transcription of about 0.5 to 1 ug RNA used random hexamers. It was immunoSEQ multiplex PCR that amplified TCR beta CDR3 across 54 Vbeta and 13 Jbeta. TCRdb ran MiXCR on the immunoSEQ multiplex PCR reads and lists one entry per CDR3 protein. The table has approximately 280,000 distinct CDR3 sequences, about 88% seen once; the top ten hold 0.11%. The receptor comes from a human donor with multiple sclerosis. Sequencing was carried out using CD8+ T cells from PBMCs.

The CDR3 DNA reads as TGTGCCAGCAGCCAAGAGGACCATGGCTACACCTTC. Translation: CASSQEDHGYTF. The chain combines TRBV3-1 with TRBJ1-2; D is unclear. Germline lookup yields CDR1 LGHDT and CDR2 YNNKEL (reference sequence). The CDR3 loop spans 12 amino acids. Trimming pared 0 bases from V and 6 bases from J, leaving 5 bases between.